The clone carrying this T cell receptor (beta chain) was observed a handful of times. Antigen unknown. The record originates from a study of T cell responses to AZD1222 COVID-19 vaccine. Repertoires were generated with immunoSEQ multiplex PCR, while TCRdb's copy carries only in-frame clones and drops some. The table shows 54,000 or so clones, with approximately 80% occurring only once. The study, taken as a whole, reports: The sample set comprised mostly white British donors with more females, and clonal diversity was possibly underestimated.

Germline-derived CDR1 and CDR2 are MNHEY and SVGEGT. Trimming at V came to 1 base and at J to 7 bases, leaving 3 bases not matched to a gene. The CDR3 contains 13 residues. This sequence was found in an adult who received the AZD1222 COVID-19 vaccine. The sample was peripheral blood, taken 28 days after the second AZD1222 dose. The chain recombines TRBV6-2 or TRBV6-3 with TRBJ1-2, with TRBD1 identical over 7 bases. CDR3 protein: CASSYFGQVGYTF. The CDR3 region has the DNA TGTGCCAGCAGTTACTTCGGACAGGTTGGCTACACCTTC.